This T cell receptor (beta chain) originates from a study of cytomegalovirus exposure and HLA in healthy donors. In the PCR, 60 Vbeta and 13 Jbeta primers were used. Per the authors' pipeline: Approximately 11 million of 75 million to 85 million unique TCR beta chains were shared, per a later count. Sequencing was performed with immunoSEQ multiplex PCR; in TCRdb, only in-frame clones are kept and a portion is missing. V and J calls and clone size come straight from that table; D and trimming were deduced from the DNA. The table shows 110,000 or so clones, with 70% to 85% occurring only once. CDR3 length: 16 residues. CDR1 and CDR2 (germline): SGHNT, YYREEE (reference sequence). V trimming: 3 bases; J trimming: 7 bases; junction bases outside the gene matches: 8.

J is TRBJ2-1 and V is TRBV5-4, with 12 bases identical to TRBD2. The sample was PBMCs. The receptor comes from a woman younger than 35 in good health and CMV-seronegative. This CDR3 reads CASSSLAGGPGNEQFF. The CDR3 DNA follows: TGTGCCAGCAGCTCTCTAGCGGGGGGGCCTGGGAATGAGCAGTTCTTC.